This T cell receptor (beta chain) was documented in a study of blood T cells in healthy people across ages. Regarding the study as a whole: Age showed a roughly linear inverse relationship with TCR beta diversity per million T cells. Unknown CMV status may confound age-related changes in expanded clones.

This clonotype was found a few times. Its antigen is not identified. V trimming: 5 bases; J trimming: 1 base; junction bases outside the gene matches: 5. The CDR3 is 15 amino acids. The germline CDR1 and CDR2 sequences are SGHTA and FQGNSA. PCR was performed a second time for about 6 to 12 cycles using a sample-barcoded 5' primer and a J-beta primer mix. TCRdb reprocessed the 5' RACE reads with MiXCR, giving one entry per CDR3 protein. The data hold about 1.4 million distinct CDR3 sequences, with approximately 59% observed a single time. The sequenced sample consisted of blood. This clonotype was obtained from a man aged 18 to 29 in good health. The V gene is TRBV7-2, the J gene TRBJ2-4; 7 bases fit TRBD1. The CDR3 reads CASSVDRVAKNIQYF. In DNA, the CDR3 is TGTGCCAGCAGCGTCGACAGGGTCGCCAAAAACATTCAGTACTTC.